The 14 T cell receptor beta chains below all came from one sample that was sequenced in a study of Ad26.COV2.S vaccination and SARS-CoV-2 variants (dated by TCRdb to the early 2020s). Sample treatment or condition, as interpreted from the label and publication: about 20 received Ad26.COV2.S at low or high dose, single or two shots; about 5 received placebo; per-sample allocation not given. For vaccine and placebo recipients, repertoires were sequenced using samples collected on day 63 after the first injection. Libraries came from the immunoSEQ multiplex PCR assay. Held by TCRdb, this immuneACCESS table contains in-frame sequences only and omits some clones. Under half of the omission traces to an unresolved V gene where checked; the cause of the rest is unknown. This sample gives a few hundred thousand clones in total; roughly 90% of them show up just once. 3.6% of the sample rests with the top ten.

The specimen was peripheral blood, collected in a trial of Ad26.COV2.S vaccine versus placebo. These receptors came from a person aged 18-65 years who received the Ad26.COV2.S COVID-19 vaccine or a placebo.

J is TRBJ1-1 and V is TRBV7-9; D is perhaps TRBD1 (6 bases). The CDR3 sequence is 13 residues long. V dropped 7 bases and J dropped 4 bases, with 13 bases sitting between them. The V gene's germline CDR1 is SEHNR and CDR2 FQNEAQ (reference sequence). The CDR3 loop is CASTAGDFTEAFF. DNA of the CDR3: TGTGCCAGCACGGCAGGGGATTTCACTGAAGCTTTCTTT. The full variable domain, its missing parts supplied by reference TRBV7-9 and TRBJ1-1, is DTGVSQNPRHKITKRGQNVTFRCDPISEHNRLYWYRQTLGQGPEFLTYFQNEAQLEKSRLLSDRFSAERPKGSFSTLEIQRTEQGDSAMYLCASTAGDFTEAFFGQGTRLTVV.

V usage is TRBV27 and J usage is TRBJ2-7; 11 bases are shared with TRBD1. Germline CDR1 MNHEY, CDR2 SMNVEV (reference sequence). The ends lost 1 base at V and 3 bases at J; junction bases unmatched: 2. The CDR3 is made up of 15 amino acids. The CDR3 sequence is CASSLFGTGGYEQYF. CDR3 DNA sequence: TGTGCCAGCAGTTTATTCGGGACAGGGGGCTACGAGCAGTACTTC.

The rearrangement joins TRBV6-2 or TRBV6-3 to TRBJ1-5; weak D call: TRBD1 (6 bases). The length of the CDR3 is 16 residues. Trimming removed 2 bases from V and 6 bases from J, with 17 bases in between. CDR1 is MNHEY and CDR2 is SVGEGT in the germline V gene. The CDR3 sequence is CASSYGLGHQGQPQHF. The DNA of the CDR3 is TGTGCCAGCAGTTACGGGCTGGGACACCAGGGTCAGCCCCAGCATTTT.

J is TRBJ2-7 and V is TRBV7-8; 9 nucleotides line up with TRBD1. CDR1 SGHVS and CDR2 FQNEAQ come from the germline V gene. This CDR3 is 16 amino acids long. Unmatched junction bases numbered 10, after V lost 5 bases and J lost 2 bases. This CDR3 reads CASSPRAGTGPYEQYF. In nucleotides, the CDR3 is TGTGCCAGCAGCCCCCGCGCCGGGACAGGGCCCTACGAGCAGTACTTC.

The chain couples TRBV5-6 to TRBJ2-3, with TRBD2 as a possible D gene (5 bases). The CDR3 has 17 amino acids. CDR1 is SGHDT, CDR2 YYEEEE, per germline. V lost 7 bases and J 4 bases, leaving 25 bases between the germline ends. The CDR3: CASVWNQEGSFPDTQYF. The CDR3 DNA follows: TGTGCCAGCGTCTGGAACCAAGAGGGTTCTTTCCCAGATACGCAGTATTTT.

This rearrangement joins TRBV18 to TRBJ2-5, with D possibly being TRBD2 (6 bases). This CDR3 spans 13 amino acids. Germline V gene lookup returns CDR1 KGHSH and CDR2 LQKENI. V lost 4 bases to trimming and J lost 4 bases, with 10 bases between them. The CDR3 nucleotides are TGTGCCAGCTCACTTCGGGAGCGAGAGACCCAGTACTTC. It encodes CASSLRERETQYF.

The chain couples TRBV5-6 to TRBJ1-2; the match to TRBD1 covers 8 bases. The CDR3 has 14 residues. V gave up 2 bases and J gave up 8 bases; unmatched junction bases: 8. From germline, CDR1 is SGHDT and CDR2 YYEEEE. In nucleotides, the CDR3 is TGTGCCAGCAGCTTTACCGGACAGGGCCTCGGCTACACCTTC. It encodes CASSFTGQGLGYTF.

The genes are TRBV7-2 and TRBJ2-2, with a possible D match to TRBD2 (6 bases). Germline loops: CDR1 SGHTA, CDR2 FQGNSA. The CDR3 is 14 residues long. V was trimmed by 11 bases and J by 0 bases, leaving 13 bases between them. CDR3 coding DNA: TGTGCCTATACGGGGGTTCCGAACACCGGGGAGCTGTTTTTT. Translation gives CAYTGVPNTGELFF.

V and J are TRBV5-4 and TRBJ1-2; 9 nucleotides match TRBD1. Per germline, CDR1 SGHNT and CDR2 YYREEE (reference sequence). The V gene end was trimmed by 4 bases and the J gene end by 7 bases; junction bases not matched to a gene: 14. The CDR3 is 16 residues long. CDR3 protein: CASSGTGIFNALGYTF. In DNA, the CDR3 is TGTGCCAGCAGCGGGACAGGGATTTTTAACGCGCTTGGCTACACCTTC.

The chain is built from TRBV4-2 and TRBJ1-1; D perhaps matches TRBD1 (5 bases). Between the trimmed V and J ends, which lost 0 bases and 3 bases, there was a span of 5 bases. Germline V gives CDR1 LGHNA, CDR2 YNFKEQ. This CDR3 is 13 amino acids long. DNA for the CDR3: TGTGCCAGCAGCCAAGAACAGGACACTGAAGCTTTCTTT. Its protein product is CASSQEQDTEAFF.

This clone occurred a few times. The V and J genes are TRBV7-9 and TRBJ2-7, with D maybe TRBD2 (6 bases). CDR1 and CDR2 (germline): SEHNR, FQNEAQ (reference sequence). Trimming cost V 1 base and J 9 bases, with 10 bases left between them. This CDR3 contains 12 residues. In DNA form, the CDR3 reads TGTGCCAGCAGCTTAGGCGGGATGGGGCAGTACTTC. This gives the protein CASSLGGMGQYF.

The V gene is TRBV29-1, the J gene TRBJ1-4; D unresolved. V lost 4 bases to trimming and J lost 8 bases, with 20 bases between them. The germline V gene encodes CDR1 SQVTM and CDR2 ANQGSEA. This CDR3 contains 15 residues. CDR3: CSVAWGTGPREKLFF. CDR3 DNA: TGCAGCGTTGCCTGGGGTACTGGCCCCCGGGAAAAACTGTTTTTT. Complete variable domain (other parts from reference TRBV29-1 and TRBJ1-4): SAVISQKPSRDICQRGTSLTIQCQVDSQVTMMFWYRQQPGQSLTLIATANQGSEATYESGFVIDKFPISRPNLTFSTLTVSNMSPEDSSIYLCSVAWGTGPREKLFFGSGTQLSVL.

This clone was observed once. The rearrangement uses TRBV4-3 and TRBJ2-7; D remains ambiguous. This CDR3 comprises 16 residues. CDR1 LGHNA and CDR2 YSLEER come from the germline V gene. The V and J ends lost 1 base and 0 bases respectively, with 13 bases between them. DNA for the CDR3: TGCGCCAGCAGCCAAGGGGTTCATTCGCCCTCCTACGAGCAGTACTTC. Translating it yields CASSQGVHSPSYEQYF.

As DNA, the CDR3 is TGCAGCGTTTCGACTAGCGGGTGGACAGATACGCAGTATTTT. Protein: CSVSTSGWTDTQYF. The chain links TRBV29-1 to TRBJ2-3, with 10 positions matching TRBD2. The germline V gene has CDR1 SQVTM and CDR2 ANQGSEA. There are 14 residues in the CDR3. The junction had 5 bases not matched to a gene; V was cut back by 5 bases and J by 3 bases.